Below, 21 T cell receptor beta chains from the same sample are listed, as sequenced in a study of T cell changes during pregnancy in multiple sclerosis. Produced via immunoSEQ multiplex PCR; TCRdb's table is partial and in-frame only. The table records more than 55,000 clones, about nine tenths of them present only once. The material was peripheral blood, obtained in the third trimester of pregnancy. The receptors originated from a female donor in good health, enrolled as a control in a pregnancy study.

V gene TRBV18 combines with J gene TRBJ2-7, with D maybe TRBD1 (6 bases). Germline-derived CDR1 and CDR2 are KGHSH and LQKENI. The CDR3 loop spans 12 amino acids. V was trimmed by 4 bases and J by 2 bases, leaving 6 bases between them. CDR3 in DNA: TGTGCCAGCTCACAGGGGGCCTACGAGCAGTACTTC. Its translation: CASSQGAYEQYF.

CDR3 in DNA: TGCAGCGTTGTGGTGAGAGGGCTGAACAAAAACATTCAGTACTTC. Encoded protein: CSVVVRGLNKNIQYF. The rearrangement uses TRBV29-1 and TRBJ2-4, with a possible D match to TRBD2 (5 bases). The CDR3 totals 15 residues. The V end lost 4 bases, the J end lost 3 bases, and 16 bases lay between the germline ends. Germline-derived CDR1 and CDR2 are SQVTM and ANQGSEA.

The chain carries TRBV9 and TRBJ2-3, with 8 positions matching TRBD2. The CDR3 extends over 15 amino acids. Germline lookup yields CDR1 SGDLS and CDR2 YYNGEE. V lost 1 base, J lost 3 bases, and 4 bases stayed unmatched. The DNA for the CDR3 is TGTGCCAGCAGCGTACGAGCGGGAGTTACAGATACGCAGTATTTT. This gives the protein CASSVRAGVTDTQYF.

This clone was detected only a few times. The gene calls are TRBV19 and TRBJ1-1, with D possibly TRBD1 on 6 matching bases. The CDR3 extends over 15 amino acids. V was trimmed by 10 bases and J by 3 bases, leaving 21 bases between them. Germline values: CDR1 LNHDA, CDR2 SQIVND (reference sequence). CDR3 sequence reads: CATQGDIKPDTEAFF. The CDR3 DNA follows: TGTGCCACCCAAGGGGACATTAAGCCCGACACTGAAGCTTTCTTT.

CDR3 bases: TGCGCCAGCAGCCAAGAAGTCGCCAGTTACAATGAGCAGTTCTTC. Its protein is CASSQEVASYNEQFF. V usage is TRBV4-1 and J usage is TRBJ2-1; no reliable D call. The CDR3 extends over 15 amino acids. Germline V gives CDR1 MGHRA, CDR2 YSYEKL. V lost 0 bases and J lost 4, with 10 bases in between.

The chain employs TRBV9 and TRBJ2-1, with TRBD2 matching over 12 bases. The length of the CDR3 is 16 residues. CDR1 SGDLS and CDR2 YYNGEE come from the germline V gene. Trimming took 5 bases from V and 6 from J; bases not matched to a gene: 9. The CDR3 spells CASSPTASGGVNEQFF. In DNA form, the CDR3 reads TGTGCCAGCAGTCCCACTGCTAGCGGGGGGGTCAATGAGCAGTTCTTC.

This clone came up a few times. This chain joins TRBV19 and TRBJ1-4; no firm D call. This CDR3 has 13 amino acids. Germline CDR1 is LNHDA and CDR2 is SQIVND (reference sequence). The germline V and J ends were trimmed by 3 bases and 8 bases, with 10 bases remaining between them. Here the CDR3 reads CASSIDQEEKLFF. The CDR3 region has the DNA TGTGCCAGTAGTATCGACCAGGAAGAAAAACTGTTTTTT.

V gene TRBV18 combines with J gene TRBJ1-1; D gene unclear. The CDR3 is 15 amino acids. Looked up from germline, CDR1 is KGHSH and CDR2 is LQKENI. Trimming shortened V by 0 bases and J by 6 bases, and 14 bases separated the two germline ends. The CDR3 loop reads CASSPPEFLSPEAFF. The DNA of the CDR3 is TGTGCCAGCTCACCACCGGAGTTTTTATCTCCTGAAGCTTTCTTT.

This rearrangement joins TRBV7-8 to TRBJ1-2; no clear D gene. Deletions cut 5 bases from V and 8 bases from J, with 15 bases between. This CDR3 region has 13 residues. The V gene's germline CDR1 is SGHVS and CDR2 FQNEAQ. Here the CDR3 DNA reads TGTGCCAGCAGCCGGGTTATGGGGAGCGGCTACACCTTC. Protein: CASSRVMGSGYTF.

The genes are TRBV27 and TRBJ1-1, with 7 bases aligning to TRBD1. This CDR3 contains 13 residues. V shed 7 bases, J shed 5 bases, and the junction held 7 bases outside the gene matches. Germline CDR1 is MNHEY and CDR2 is SMNVEV (reference sequence). The CDR3 loop reads CASKDRARTEAFF. Here the CDR3 DNA reads TGTGCCAGCAAAGACAGGGCGAGGACTGAAGCTTTCTTT.

J is TRBJ1-3 and V is TRBV30; TRBD1 might be the D (6 bases). Trimming shortened V by 1 base and J by 8 bases, and 18 bases separated the two germline ends. Looked up from germline, CDR1 is GTSNPN and CDR2 is SVGIG (reference sequence). The CDR3 extends over 15 amino acids. CDR3 loop: CAWSGPFLGADTIYF. CDR3 DNA: TGTGCCTGGAGTGGCCCCTTCTTGGGGGCGGACACCATATATTTT.

The chain has TRBV14 and TRBJ2-7; no firm D call. The CDR3 length is 13 residues. The germline V gene has CDR1 SGHDN and CDR2 FVKESK. Trimming removed 4 bases at V and 5 bases at J, with 12 bases between. The CDR3 region has the DNA TGTGCCAGCAGCCTCGACAACCCTAACGAGCAGTACTTC. As protein: CASSLDNPNEQYF. Based on the CDR3 plus reference TRBV14 and TRBJ2-7, the full variable domain is EAGVTQFPSHSVIEKGQTVTLRCDPISGHDNLYWYRRVMGKEIKFLLHFVKESKQDESGMPNNRFLAERTGGTYSTLKVQPAELEDSGVYFCASSLDNPNEQYFGPGTRLTVT.

This clone has a single count. The chain has TRBV27 and TRBJ2-7, with D unclear. Per the germline V gene, CDR1 is MNHEY and CDR2 is SMNVEV (reference sequence). There are 13 residues in the CDR3. The V and J ends lost 8 bases and 3 bases respectively, with 14 bases between them. The CDR3 DNA reads TGTGCCAGCCCACTCCGGAGCCGCTACGAGCAGTACTTC. Translated: CASPLRSRYEQYF.

This sequence joins TRBV9 and TRBJ2-7; TRBD2 might be the D (6 bases). V dropped 7 bases and J dropped 4 bases, with 18 bases sitting between them. This CDR3 comprises 14 residues. Germline CDR1 and CDR2: SGDLS and YYNGEE. The CDR3 DNA is TGTGCCAGCGGGGCGGGGCTAGAGACTTACGAGCAGTACTTC. The encoded protein is CASGAGLETYEQYF.

This clone was recorded a few times. This rearrangement joins TRBV6-5 to TRBJ1-1; weak D call: TRBD1 (5 bases). Trimming left V 2 bases short and J 6 bases short, with 13 bases between. This CDR3 has 14 amino acids. Germline values: CDR1 MNHEY, CDR2 SVGAGI. DNA for the CDR3: TGTGCCAGCAGTTACCGGCAGGGTGGGGCTGAAGCTTTCTTT. Amino acids: CASSYRQGGAEAFF.

This clone was seen once. This chain connects TRBV7-9 to TRBJ2-1; possible D gene TRBD2, 6 bases. Germline CDR1 is SEHNR and CDR2 is FQNEAQ (reference sequence). V lost 2 bases and J 6 bases, leaving 11 bases between the germline ends. The CDR3 consists of 14 residues. This CDR3 is CASSLTQGGNEQFF. The CDR3 DNA reads TGTGCCAGCAGCTTAACGCAGGGAGGCAATGAGCAGTTCTTC.

CDR3 region: CASSRDTTLRDEKLFF. The CDR3 DNA follows: TGTGCCAGCAGCCGGGACACCACGTTGAGGGATGAAAAACTGTTTTTT. J is TRBJ1-4 and V is TRBV7-2; the D gene is possibly TRBD1 (6 bases). The CDR3 has 16 residues. CDR1 is SGHTA and CDR2 is FQGNSA in the germline V gene. Trimming removed 5 bases at V and 6 bases at J, with 19 bases between. The full variable domain, in which reference TRBV7-2 and TRBJ1-4 provide the parts outside the CDR3, is GAGVSQSPSNKVTEKGKDVELRCDPISGHTALYWYRQSLGQGLEFLIYFQGNSAPDKSGLPSDRFSAERTGGSVSTLTIQRTQQEDSAVYLCASSRDTTLRDEKLFFGSGTQLSVL.

The rearrangement links TRBV7-8 to TRBJ1-1; D ambiguous. The CDR3 is 15 amino acids. Germline V gives CDR1 SGHVS, CDR2 FQNEAQ. V lost 10 bases to trimming and J lost 1 base, with 19 bases between them. The CDR3 region is CAIQNSITRNTEAFF. In DNA form, the CDR3 reads TGTGCCATCCAGAATTCAATCACACGGAACACTGAAGCTTTCTTT.

V gene TRBV18 combines with J gene TRBJ1-5, with D perhaps matching TRBD1 (5 bases). This CDR3 is built from 17 residues. Germline V gene sequence: CDR1 KGHSH, CDR2 LQKENI. Trimming left V 4 bases short and J 5 bases short, with 21 bases between. CDR3: CASSLTGLGSGHQPQHF. Written as DNA, the CDR3 is TGTGCCAGCTCACTAACAGGATTGGGATCGGGCCATCAGCCCCAGCATTTT.

V and J are TRBV2 and TRBJ1-5; tentatively, D is TRBD1 (5 bases). From germline, CDR1 is SNHLY and CDR2 FYNNEI. V lost 3 bases to trimming and J lost 7 bases, with 13 bases between them. The CDR3 is made up of 14 amino acids. The CDR3 reads CASSDLTGGQPQHF. DNA for the CDR3: TGTGCCAGCAGTGATCTTACAGGAGGGCAGCCCCAGCATTTT.

The chain uses TRBV4-1 and TRBJ1-5; perhaps TRBD1 as D (6 bases). V shed 3 bases and J shed 4 bases, with 13 bases lying between them. The CDR3 sequence is 15 residues long. Germline loops: CDR1 MGHRA, CDR2 YSYEKL. CDR3 in DNA: TGCGCCAGCAGCCATCATGAACAGGGAAATCAGCCCCAGCATTTT. It encodes CASSHHEQGNQPQHF.